A selection of T cell receptor beta chains follows, all from one sample in a study of T cell responses to AZD1222 COVID-19 vaccine. TCRdb keeps only in-frame clones here, not all; method: immunoSEQ multiplex PCR. The sample gives 120,000 or so clones, 92% of which show up once; 0.9% to 1.2% is in the top ten. The material was peripheral blood, obtained on day 0 of AZD1222 vaccination. These receptors were taken from an adult in good health. The CDR3 runs from the conserved cysteine through the conserved F or W.

CDR3: CASSVAPGTGELFF; V: TRBV9
CDR3: CASKPLSDQQFF; V: TRBV28
CDR3: CAWRRAAGGLYEQYF; V: TRBV30
CDR3: CASSKTGRGTEAFF; V: TRBV7-9
CDR3: CASSLERTEETQYF; V: TRBV5-1
CDR3: CASSLDGARGEQFF; V: TRBV11-3
CDR3: CASSPPGTASYGYTF; V: TRBV7-9
CDR3: CASSLLIVKPTNEKLFF; V: TRBV28
CDR3: CASSEAIGGADTQYF; V: TRBV2
CDR3: CASNTGGGSYGYTF; V: TRBV5-4
CDR3: CASTSRFGTEAFF; V: TRBV28
CDR3: CASSEYGARDTEAFF; V: TRBV2
CDR3: CASSPNTGELFF; V: TRBV12-3/TRBV12-4
CDR3: CASSGLAGQSYNEQFF; V: TRBV11-2
CDR3: CASSIWFRDGEKLFF; V: TRBV19
CDR3: CSASPFRGTQETQYF; V: TRBV20-1
CDR3: CASSPPGAGELFF; V: TRBV27
CDR3: CASSPPGQRGYTF; V: TRBV28
CDR3: CASSDQLAGALHEQFF; V: TRBV14
CDR3: CASSKAGTSDYEQYF; V: TRBV21-1
CDR3: CASSLATWGSGGLVSGYEQYF; V: TRBV5-1
CDR3: CASSRDRQETQYF; V: TRBV7-7
CDR3: CASTPGIGNTIYF; V: TRBV6-5
CDR3: CSVQDRDQPQHF; V: TRBV29-1
CDR3: CASGGLAGDLDTQYF; V: TRBV18
CDR3: CAISATGVGEQYF; V: TRBV10-3
CDR3: CAIKGGGAGYTF; V: TRBV10-3
CDR3: CASTPGGGKQFF; V: TRBV7-3
CDR3: CSASPPGSYEQYF; V: TRBV20-1
CDR3: CATSSNLAGGRFF; V: TRBV15
CDR3: CASWPRGRETEAFF; V: TRBV6-5
CDR3: CASRETDSYGYTF; V: TRBV6-5
CDR3: CASSFPQGADGYTF; V: TRBV5-5
CDR3: CASSLAPSSEQYF; V: TRBV5-4
CDR3: CASSLGSGSYEQYF; V: TRBV13
CDR3: CASSLLGGSNEQFF; V: TRBV5-1
CDR3: CATSAGRVGTDTQYF; V: TRBV24-1
CDR3: CATSRDRQGSYGYTF; V: TRBV15
CDR3: CASSVGPDSGRGYTF; V: TRBV9
CDR3: CASSVWDSRYHEQFF; V: TRBV9
CDR3: CASSLDKNQPQHF; V: TRBV6-5
CDR3: CASSLDRISGNTIYF; V: TRBV7-9
CDR3: CASSVRLASYNEQFF; V: TRBV9
CDR3: CASSPRSGGDNEKLFF; V: TRBV18
CDR3: CASSIGTGSFGTEAFF; V: TRBV19
CDR3: CATVGGGLGEQFF; V: TRBV7-9
CDR3: CATSLDVEADTQYF; V: TRBV15
CDR3: CAWTLPAGQGAYEQYF; V: TRBV30
CDR3: CASQGRQNTEAFF; V: TRBV5-4
CDR3: CATPLKGAREKLFF; V: TRBV10-3
CDR3: CASSGGTLNTEAFF; V: TRBV11-3
CDR3: CASSPQGSGAEKLFF; V: TRBV18
CDR3: CASSTVGRALETQYF; V: TRBV28
CDR3: CASSQGYGWSSYNEQFF; V: TRBV4-1
CDR3: CATSRDESMLAFF; V: TRBV15
CDR3: CASSPDRVNGYTF; V: TRBV6-5
CDR3: CASSAKGFGELFF; V: TRBV2
CDR3: CASSNPPYEQYF; V: TRBV11-1
CDR3: CASSLGTFGNTIYF; V: TRBV5-1